This T cell receptor (beta chain) was observed in a study of patients and donors after allogeneic stem cell transplantation. This clonotype was observed a single time. Per the germline V gene, CDR1 is KGHDR and CDR2 is SFDVKD. CDR3 size: 15 residues. The ends lost 4 bases at V and 6 bases at J; junction bases unmatched: 8. TCRdb called the RT-PCR reads again in MiXCR, with one record for every CDR3 protein. The sample shows 400,000 to 450,000 distinct CDR3 sequences, under 20% of them seen only once. Sample: blood, either unsorted or a sorted T cell fraction (not recorded which). The genes are TRBV24-1 and TRBJ1-5; 7 bases fit TRBD1. The source of this sequence is a human donor who was either an allogeneic HSCT recipient or a stem cell or donor lymphocyte infusion donor (not recorded which). It is not recorded whose cells these are; they may come from a transplant donor. This chain's CDR3 is CATSDPRQGGQPQHF. The CDR3 DNA reads TGTGCCACCAGTGACCCGAGACAGGGCGGTCAGCCCCAGCATTTT.